The clone carrying this T cell receptor beta chain was seen many times. The sample belongs to a study of neurological immune-mediated disorders. The CDR3 sequence is 12 residues long. Per the germline V gene, CDR1 is DFQATT and CDR2 is SNEGSKA (reference sequence). V was clipped by 0 bases and J by 2 bases, with 5 bases between them. Sorted libraries drew on approximately 1 million CD4+ or CD8+ T cells. The making of cDNA relied on 5'RACE with 10-nucleotide random UMIs. MiXCR, run by TCRdb on the 5' RACE reads, gives a single entry per CDR3 protein. In the table there are approximately 15,000 distinct CDR3 sequences, about 13% of which are singletons.

The sample comprised CD8+ T cells from blood. This TCR came from a female donor with HTLV-1-associated myelopathy (HAM/TSP). This sequence joins TRBV20-1 and TRBJ2-7; D is unclear. As DNA, the CDR3 is TGCAGTGCTAGAGATATTGCCTACGAGCAGTACTTC. Amino acids: CSARDIAYEQYF.